This T cell receptor (beta chain) was identified during a study of human T cells and chemical hapten exposure. Noted time point: healthy volunteer bleed at 6 weeks. Whole blood, unfractionated, served as the material for total RNA extraction. This CDR3 region has 14 residues. Germline values: CDR1 SQVTM, CDR2 ANQGSEA. With V trimmed by 6 bases and J by 0 bases, 4 bases remained unmatched. TCRdb analysed the RACE reads with MiXCR anew, one entry per CDR3 protein. Of 65,000 to 80,000 distinct CDR3 sequences listed, 7% to 9% were seen once; the top ten hold around 1.6%. This clonotype was seen at least ten times.

The sequence was collected from a male donor in good health. Some clones in this sample may be carry-over from other donors' samples. V and J are TRBV29-1 and TRBJ2-2; 7 bases fit TRBD1. Sequenced: whole blood. Here the CDR3 DNA reads TGCAGCGTCGCCCAGGGGGCGAACACCGGGGAGCTGTTTTTT. Translated: CSVAQGANTGELFF.